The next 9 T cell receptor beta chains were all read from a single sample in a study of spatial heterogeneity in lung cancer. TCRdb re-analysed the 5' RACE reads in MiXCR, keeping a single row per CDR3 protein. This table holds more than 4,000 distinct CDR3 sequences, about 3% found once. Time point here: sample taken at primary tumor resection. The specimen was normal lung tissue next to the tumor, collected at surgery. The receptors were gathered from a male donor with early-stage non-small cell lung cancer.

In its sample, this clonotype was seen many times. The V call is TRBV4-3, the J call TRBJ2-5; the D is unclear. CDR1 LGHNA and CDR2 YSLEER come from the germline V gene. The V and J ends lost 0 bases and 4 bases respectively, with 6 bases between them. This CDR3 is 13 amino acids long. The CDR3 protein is CASSQELAETQYF. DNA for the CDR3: TGCGCCAGCAGCCAAGAGTTGGCAGAGACCCAGTACTTC.

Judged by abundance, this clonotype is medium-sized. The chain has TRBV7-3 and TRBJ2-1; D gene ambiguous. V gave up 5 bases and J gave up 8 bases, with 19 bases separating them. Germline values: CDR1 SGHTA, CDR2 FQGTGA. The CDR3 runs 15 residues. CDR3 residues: CASSLRTAKVDEQFF. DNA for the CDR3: TGTGCCAGCAGCCTGAGGACGGCGAAAGTCGATGAGCAGTTCTTC.

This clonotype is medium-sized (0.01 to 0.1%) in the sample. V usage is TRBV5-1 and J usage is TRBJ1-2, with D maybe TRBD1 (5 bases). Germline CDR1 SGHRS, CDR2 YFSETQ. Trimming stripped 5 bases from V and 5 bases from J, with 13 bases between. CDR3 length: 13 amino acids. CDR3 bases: TGCGCCAGCAGTTCTCCCCAGGGATATGGCTACACCTTC. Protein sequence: CASSSPQGYGYTF.

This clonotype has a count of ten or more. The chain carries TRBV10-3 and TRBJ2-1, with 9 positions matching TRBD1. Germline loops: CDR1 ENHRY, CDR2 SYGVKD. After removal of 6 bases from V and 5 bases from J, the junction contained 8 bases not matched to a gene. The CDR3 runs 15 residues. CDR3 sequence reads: CAISSLGTGHNEQFF. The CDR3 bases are TGTGCCATCAGCTCCTTAGGGACAGGGCACAATGAGCAGTTCTTC.

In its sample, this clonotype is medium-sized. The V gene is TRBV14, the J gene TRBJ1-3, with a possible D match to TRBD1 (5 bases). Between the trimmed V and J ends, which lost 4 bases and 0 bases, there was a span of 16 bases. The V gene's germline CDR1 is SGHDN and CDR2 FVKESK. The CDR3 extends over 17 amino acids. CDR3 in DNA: TGTGCCAGCAGCCGAGATCAAGGGACCCTCTCTGGAAACACCATATATTTT. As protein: CASSRDQGTLSGNTIYF. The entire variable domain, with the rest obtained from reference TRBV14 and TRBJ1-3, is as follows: EAGVTQFPSHSVIEKGQTVTLRCDPISGHDNLYWYRRVMGKEIKFLLHFVKESKQDESGMPNNRFLAERTGGTYSTLKVQPAELEDSGVYFCASSRDQGTLSGNTIYFGEGSWLTVV.

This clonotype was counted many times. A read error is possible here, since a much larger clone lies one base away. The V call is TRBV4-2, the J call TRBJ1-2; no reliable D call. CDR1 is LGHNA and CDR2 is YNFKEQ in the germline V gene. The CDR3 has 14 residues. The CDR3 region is CASSPVTANYGYNF. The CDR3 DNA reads TGTGCCAGCAGCCCCGTAACAGCTAACTATGGCTACAACTTC.

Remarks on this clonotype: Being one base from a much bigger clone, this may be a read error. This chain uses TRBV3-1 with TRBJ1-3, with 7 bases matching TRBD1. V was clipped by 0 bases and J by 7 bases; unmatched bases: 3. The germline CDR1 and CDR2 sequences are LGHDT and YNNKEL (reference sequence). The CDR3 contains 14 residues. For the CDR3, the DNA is TGTGCCAGCAGCCAAGAGACAGGGTGGAACACCATATATTTT. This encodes CASSQETGWNTIYF.

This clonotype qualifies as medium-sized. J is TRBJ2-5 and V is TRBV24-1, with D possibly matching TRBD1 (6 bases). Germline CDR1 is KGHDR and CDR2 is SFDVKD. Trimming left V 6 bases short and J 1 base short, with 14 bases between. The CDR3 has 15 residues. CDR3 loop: CATSFSWGPQETQYF. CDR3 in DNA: TGTGCCACCAGTTTTTCTTGGGGGCCCCAAGAGACCCAGTACTTC.

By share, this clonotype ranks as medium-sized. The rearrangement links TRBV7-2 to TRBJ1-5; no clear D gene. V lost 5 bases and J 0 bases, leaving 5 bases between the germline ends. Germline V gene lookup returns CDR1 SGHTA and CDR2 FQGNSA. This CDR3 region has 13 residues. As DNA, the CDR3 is TGTGCCAGCAGCGAGTATAGCAATCAGCCCCAGCATTTT. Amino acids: CASSEYSNQPQHF.